This T cell receptor (beta chain) was identified in a study of blood T cell repertoires in COVID-19. On the study more broadly: Samples of COVID-19 (acute and convalescent) were obtained from the United States, Italy and Spain. T cells, B-cell-depleted T cells, or PBMCs supplied cDNA or gDNA.

This clone was observed a few times. Study processing details: Using reference gene primer amplification, nucleated cell counts were estimated. Assay: immunoSEQ multiplex PCR; the TCRdb copy retains only in-frame clones and omits some. Clone size and V and J calls were adopted from that table, with D and trimming inferred from the DNA. The sample includes tens of thousands of clones, approximately 88% seen only once; the top ten take around a fifth. The TCR originated in a man aged 50 or older with active COVID-19. The specimen was peripheral blood.

CDR3 sequence reads: CASSEEGAGNTIYF. The DNA for the CDR3 is TGTGCCAGCAGTGAAGAGGGGGCCGGAAACACCATATATTTT. The chain employs TRBV2 and TRBJ1-3; 7 bases agree with TRBD1. Germline loops: CDR1 SNHLY, CDR2 FYNNEI. After removal of 1 base from V and 4 bases from J, the junction contained 1 base not matched to a gene. The CDR3 consists of 14 residues.